This T cell receptor beta chain was recorded in a study of blood T cells in healthy people across ages (dated by TCRdb to the mid-2010s). Concerning the study at large: Template switching captured roughly one uniquely barcoded TCR beta cDNA molecule per two T cells in model experiments. Age-related changes in TCR beta repertoire diversity were measured in the study by deep sequencing normalized with unique cDNA molecular identifiers. Donors were grouped into four age groups: young (average 16 years), middle-aged (about 40), aged (around 56) and long-lived (over 80). The study analyzed two additional independent replicas of 1 million unique cDNA reads from the same blood draw for two donors, one aged 18 to 29 and one aged 80 or older.

From cysteine to phenylalanine, the CDR3 is 16 amino acids long. Only the CDR3 DNA stays, 48 bases, in frame from base 1. Trimming takes 4 bases off V and 7 bases off J; junction bases not matched to a gene: 13. Via the germline V gene (reference sequence), CDR1 is LGHDT and CDR2 YNNKEL. Libraries were made using 5' RACE. The instrument given in TCRdb is Illumina HiSeq 2500. A second about 7 to 12 cycle PCR used a sample-barcoded 5' primer and a J-beta primer mix. A template-switch 5' adaptor carrying 12 random nucleotides introduced a unique molecular identifier onto each TCR beta cDNA molecule. Each sample yielded at least 3 million CDR3-containing paired-end reads. First-strand cDNA was synthesized from all RNA with the Mint cDNA synthesis kit, primed by a TRBC-specific oligonucleotide. Following uracil-DNA glycosylase treatment, a first 18-cycle PCR with universal primers M1SS and BC2_uni_R was performed on all cDNA. Under the source paper's analysis protocol: For normalization, 1 million high-quality reads were randomly selected from each sample, with every read carrying a distinct molecular identifier. Instead of being binned into consensus sequences, reads that shared molecular identifiers were thrown out. MiTCR, with a Q25 quality threshold and the strictest error-elimination algorithm, was used for CDR3 identification, clonotype clustering and error correction. Lower-bound total TCR beta diversity was estimated with a nonparametric unseen species model using Euler transformation. The public reads were quality trimmed at Q25 with fastp and then assembled into clones with MiXCR by TCRdb, keeping productive beta chains. Every entry covers one CDR3 protein and lists the most common genes and DNA from its rows. The V and J calls come from TCRdb's annotation, not from the publication. In this sample the table shows roughly 700,000 distinct CDR3 sequences, approximately 25% of which occur a single time. More than 7.5% of the sample belongs to the ten largest clones.

Systemically healthy Caucasian individuals from Russia, about 38 in total and aged roughly 6 to 95 years, were included as donors. Ten milliliters of peripheral blood were drawn from each donor into EDTA-treated Vacutainer tubes. Ficoll-Paque density-gradient centrifugation was used to isolate PBMCs, with at least 6.5 million per sample. Trizol reagent was used to extract total RNA from PBMCs, with at least 5.5 micrograms per sample. For every donor, an aliquot of PBMCs went through flow cytometry to measure the percentages of naive CD45RAhigh/CD27high T cells. Results and caveats for the whole study, not just this receptor: A strong correlation was found between observed TCR beta diversity and the percentage of naive T cells measured by flow cytometry. Because profiling used bulk unsorted PBMCs, naive and antigen-experienced compartments could not be compared conclusively. Because the CMV infection status of the donors was unknown, age-related changes in expanded clonotypes may potentially have been confounded. As age increased, observed TCR beta diversity per million T cells dropped in a roughly linear way, and a significant reduction was already evident by age 40. Estimates of total diversity from one million sequenced T cells were regarded as lower bounds and underestimates. Compared with the aged group, more naive CD4+ T cells, fewer expanded clones and increased TCR diversity were shown by the long-lived group, suggesting age selection.

Concerning this clonotype itself: What this receptor recognizes is not known. The record has no base qualities; no much larger clone is one base away.

The same data also went into a second study, on T cells of mothers and their children. As that second paper reports: Nine systemically healthy Caucasian individuals served as donors, namely three mothers together with their six children. cDNA synthesis consumed the entire amount of extracted RNA, loaded at approximately 1.5 ug RNA in each 15 ul reaction. Sample barcodes and 2-4 random nucleotides were added via the M1S primer in the second PCR. More than 8.5 million TCR beta CDR3 reads were obtained from each mother, and approximately 3 million reads were obtained from each child. Thymic selection shapes the output of TCR recombination in a similar way in related and unrelated pairs, and inherited differences have a minor effect. Normalized repertoire overlap in related mother-child pairs was always slightly higher than in unrelated mother-child pairs, but the difference was never significant. Persistent microchimeric T cell clones were not detected, at a sensitivity of approximately 100 clones per million clonotypes. To look for features that set related mother-child pairs apart from unrelated individuals, the researchers ran deep NGS to compare the TCR beta repertoires of mothers and children. On average, the children were around 11 +/- 4 years old, while the mothers were about 38 +/- 4 years old. Libraries were sequenced on Illumina HiSeq 2000 with 100+100 nt paired-end reads after adapter ligation with NEBNext reagents. To avoid cross-contamination, the mother libraries and the child libraries were prepared a month apart and sequenced in separate runs. Each donor had between about 450,000 and 2,100,000 distinct TCR beta clonotypes identified. Naive TCR beta clonotypes were estimated from low-frequency clonotypes matched to each donor's FACS-determined naive share, without sorting.

The rearranged chain carries TRBV3-1 and TRBJ1-2, with TRBD1 matching 9 junction bases. The sequence came from a boy between 10 and 17 years old in good health. The sequenced sample consisted of blood. The CDR3 corresponds to CASSPRGRDRDRGYTF. The nucleotides are TGTGCCAGCAGCCCTAGAGGCCGGGACAGGGATCGTGGCTACACCTTC. When the CDR3 is completed using the reference TRBV3-1 and TRBJ1-2 genes on either side, the full variable domain is DTAVSQTPKYLVTQMGNDKSIKCEQNLGHDTMYWYKQDSKKFLKIMFSYNNKELIINETVPNRFSPKSPDKAHLNLHINSLELGDSAVYFCASSPRGRDRDRGYTFGSGTRLTVV.